These 14 T cell receptor beta chains were all obtained from the same sample, sequenced in a study of blood T cell repertoires in COVID-19. The protocol was immunoSEQ multiplex PCR, while the TCRdb copy is restricted to in-frame clones and leaves out a portion. The sample shows approximately 190,000 clones, approximately 82% of them seen only once. Specimen: peripheral blood. The receptors derive from a human donor with acute or convalescent COVID-19. The donor label of this sample is uncertain.

This clone appeared a single time. The chain combines TRBV5-1 with TRBJ1-5; tentative D call: TRBD1 (5 bases). Trimming took off 4 bases at V and 3 bases at J, with 8 bases between the two ends. The CDR3 has 13 amino acids. Germline CDR1 SGHRS, CDR2 YFSETQ. CDR3 protein: CASSPGDNQPQHF. The CDR3 DNA sequence: TGCGCCAGCAGCCCGGGGGACAATCAGCCCCAGCATTTT.

The rearrangement links TRBV19 to TRBJ2-7; 7 bases match TRBD1. CDR1 and CDR2 from the germline V gene are LNHDA and SQIVND (reference sequence). The CDR3 totals 14 residues. J lost 3 bases, V lost 5 bases, and 7 bases had no gene match. As DNA, the CDR3 is TGTGCCAGTAGTCAGGGGGTGATGGTCTACGAGCAGTACTTC. It translates to CASSQGVMVYEQYF.

This sequence joins TRBV7-9 and TRBJ2-7; D may be TRBD2 (6 bases). CDR1 and CDR2 (germline): SEHNR, FQNEAQ (reference sequence). CDR3 length equals 15 residues. V was pared by 1 base and J by 2 bases, with 12 bases between. Here the CDR3 DNA reads TGTGCCAGCAGCTTAGGGTCTGGCGGGACCTACGAGCAGTACTTC. It specifies CASSLGSGGTYEQYF. Combining the CDR3 with reference TRBV7-9 and TRBJ2-7 gives the whole variable domain DTGVSQNPRHKITKRGQNVTFRCDPISEHNRLYWYRQTLGQGPEFLTYFQNEAQLEKSRLLSDRFSAERPKGSFSTLEIQRTEQGDSAMYLCASSLGSGGTYEQYFGPGTRLTVT.

CDR3 DNA sequence: TGCACCAGCAGCCAAGAGAGTGGGCGGGAGGAAGATACGCAGTATTTT. This sequence encodes CTSSQESGREEDTQYF. The chain combines TRBV1 with TRBJ2-3; the table's D gene call, TRBD2, was not cross checked with the DNA. TRBV1 is shown as a pseudogene. This CDR3 region has 16 residues.

The J gene is TRBJ1-2, the V gene TRBV5-1; weak D call: TRBD1 (6 bases). The CDR3 covers 14 residues. Germline V gives CDR1 SGHRS, CDR2 YFSETQ. V dropped 4 bases and J dropped 4 bases, with 14 bases sitting between them. The CDR3 DNA reads as TGCGCCAGCAGCAGTGGACAGAACATCTATGGCTACACCTTC. As protein: CASSSGQNIYGYTF.

V gene TRBV19 combines with J gene TRBJ1-1; D is uncertain. The ends were cut back, 2 bases at V and 0 bases at J, with 4 bases in the middle. The germline V gene encodes CDR1 LNHDA and CDR2 SQIVND (reference sequence). CDR3 length equals 13 residues. Written as DNA, the CDR3 is TGTGCCAGTAGTATATCCGTGAACACTGAAGCTTTCTTT. Translating it yields CASSISVNTEAFF.

The chain carries TRBV28 and TRBJ1-1; TRBD1 matches at 7 bases. This CDR3 contains 14 residues. Germline CDR1 and CDR2: MDHEN and SYDVKM. V trimming: 6 bases; J trimming: 4 bases; junction bases outside the gene matches: 8. CDR3 sequence (DNA): TGTGCCAGCAGGTCAGGGGGGTCGGTCACTGAAGCTTTCTTT. Protein sequence: CASRSGGSVTEAFF.

The chain carries TRBV5-1 and TRBJ2-1; 9 positions match TRBD2. Germline-derived CDR1 and CDR2 are SGHRS and YFSETQ. V trimming: 0 bases; J trimming: 8 bases; junction bases outside the gene matches: 9. This CDR3 is 16 amino acids long. The CDR3 is CASSLGSSGITHEQFF. DNA of the CDR3: TGCGCCAGCAGCTTGGGGTCTAGCGGGATCACCCATGAGCAGTTCTTC.

The chain uses TRBV11-2 and TRBJ2-5, with D maybe TRBD1 (6 bases). CDR1 SGHAT and CDR2 FQNNGV come from the germline V gene. The CDR3 has 15 amino acids. V dropped 1 base and J dropped 4 bases, with 13 bases sitting between them. DNA of the CDR3: TGTGCCAGCAGCTTAGCCAGGGGTAGGGCAGAGACCCAGTACTTC. Amino acid sequence: CASSLARGRAETQYF.

V usage is TRBV30 and J usage is TRBJ2-4, with TRBD2 matching 9 bases. V shed 5 bases, J shed 7 bases, and the junction held 9 bases outside the gene matches. Per germline, CDR1 GTSNPN and CDR2 SVGIG (reference sequence). CDR3 size: 14 residues. DNA of the CDR3: TGTGCCTGGGGGACTAGCCATACCGGGAACATTCAGTACTTC. It translates to CAWGTSHTGNIQYF.

The chain combines TRBV5-1 with TRBJ2-2, with TRBD1 matching 7 bases. Looked up from germline, CDR1 is SGHRS and CDR2 is YFSETQ. Losses at the gene ends were 3 bases for V and 3 bases for J; bases not matched to a gene: 5. CDR3 length equals 15 residues. CDR3 sequence reads: CASSYGTAYTGELFF. CDR3 sequence (DNA): TGCGCCAGCAGCTATGGGACAGCCTACACCGGGGAGCTGTTTTTT.

The V gene is TRBV24-1, the J gene TRBJ2-4; D gene ambiguous. V was pared by 0 bases and J by 4 bases, with 3 bases between. Germline loops: CDR1 KGHDR, CDR2 SFDVKD. This CDR3 region has 13 residues. CDR3 sequence: CATSDLEKNIQYF. CDR3 nucleotides: TGTGCCACCAGTGATTTGGAGAAAAACATTCAGTACTTC.

This rearrangement joins TRBV28 to TRBJ1-6; tentative D call: TRBD1 (6 bases). This CDR3 region has 16 residues. Per the germline V gene, CDR1 is MDHEN and CDR2 is SYDVKM. V was clipped by 2 bases and J by 1 base, with 9 bases between them. The CDR3 sequence is CASSLTGYSYNSPLHF. The CDR3 nucleotides are TGTGCCAGCAGTTTAACAGGGTATTCCTATAATTCACCCCTCCACTTT. Looking up the rest from reference TRBV28 and TRBJ1-6 gives the full variable domain: DVKVTQSSRYLVKRTGEKVFLECVQDMDHENMFWYRQDPGLGLRLIYFSYDVKMKEKGDIPEGYSVSREKKERFSLILESASTNQTSMYLCASSLTGYSYNSPLHFGNGTRLTVT.

The rearrangement uses TRBV2 and TRBJ1-2; 8 positions match TRBD1. Germline V CDR1 and CDR2: SNHLY, FYNNEI. The J segment lost 8 bases and the V segment lost 8 bases, leaving 13 bases of the junction unmatched. The CDR3 consists of 14 residues. The CDR3 DNA sequence: TGTGCCAGCGAGCGGGACAGGAACCCAGGGGGCTACACCTTC. As protein: CASERDRNPGGYTF.